Listed below are T cell receptor beta chains from one sample, sequenced in a study of cytomegalovirus exposure and HLA in healthy donors. Only in-frame clones appear in the TCRdb table, and some are missing; sequencing was by immunoSEQ multiplex PCR. This sample carries approximately 150,000 clones, over 60% of them seen once, and the ten largest clones take over 2%. Sequenced sample: PBMCs. The receptors were gathered from a man between 40 and 49 years old in good health and CMV-seronegative. CDR3s include the opening cysteine and the closing phenylalanine or tryptophan. D genes are given only for firm matches. Where a row states a size, it is once, few, many or the class of an expanded clone; other rows omit it.

D gene	V gene	J gene	clone size	CDR3 protein	CDR3 DNA
NA	TRBV21-1	TRBJ1-2	once	CASSASYREFYGYTF	TGTGCCAGCAGCGCTAGCTACAGGGAATTCTATGGCTACACCTTC
NA	TRBV6-1	TRBJ1-1	NA	CASSEGGGGTEAFF	TGTGCCAGCAGTGAAGGAGGGGGTGGGACTGAAGCTTTCTTT
TRBD2	TRBV5-1	TRBJ2-1	NA	CASSLRAGAYNEQFF	TGCGCCAGCAGCTTGCGGGCGGGAGCCTACAATGAGCAGTTCTTC
NA	TRBV5-1	TRBJ2-2	NA	CASSFGGTNTGELFF	TGCGCCAGCAGCTTCGGCGGGACGAACACCGGGGAGCTGTTTTTT
TRBD1	TRBV7-2	TRBJ2-3	NA	CASSIGTEPDTQYF	TGTGCCAGCAGCATCGGGACAGAACCAGATACGCAGTATTTT
NA	TRBV4-2	TRBJ2-1	few	CASSQEKSAGATYNEQFF	TGTGCCAGCAGCCAAGAAAAGTCCGCGGGGGCCACCTACAATGAGCAGTTCTTC
TRBD1	TRBV10-3	TRBJ1-2	NA	CAISEGTGKFYGYTF	TGTGCCATCAGTGAGGGGACAGGGAAGTTCTATGGCTACACCTTC
NA	TRBV7-9	TRBJ1-3	NA	CASSLAKPGGNTIYF	TGTGCCAGCAGCTTAGCTAAGCCAGGTGGAAACACCATATATTTT
NA	TRBV4-2	TRBJ2-2	NA	CASSQDLRLDTTGELFF	TGTGCCAGCAGCCAAGATCTGAGACTAGACACCACCGGGGAGCTGTTTTTT
TRBD1	TRBV6-5	TRBJ1-1	few	CASAMRRGVTEAFF	TGTGCCAGCGCGATGCGCAGGGGGGTGACTGAAGCTTTCTTT
TRBD1	TRBV4-3	TRBJ1-1	few	CASSPMGEGAREAFF	TGCGCCAGCAGCCCGATGGGCGAGGGGGCGAGAGAAGCTTTCTTT
NA	TRBV2	TRBJ2-5	NA	CASKGGLPQETQYF	TGTGCCAGCAAAGGGGGACTACCGCAAGAGACCCAGTACTTC
NA	TRBV21-1	TRBJ2-1	NA	CASSASRGRWRERYNEQFF	TGTGCCAGCAGCGCCTCCAGGGGCCGGTGGCGGGAGCGGTACAATGAGCAGTTCTTC
NA	TRBV5-1	TRBJ1-1	NA	CASSLEQKNTEAFF	TGCGCCAGCAGCTTGGAACAGAAGAACACTGAAGCTTTCTTT
TRBD2	TRBV6-6	TRBJ2-5	NA	CASSFGTGGLQETQYF	TGTGCCAGCAGTTTCGGGACGGGGGGATTACAAGAGACCCAGTACTTC
NA	TRBV7-2	TRBJ2-1	few	CASSLAPGDEQFF	TGTGCCAGCAGCTTAGCTCCAGGGGATGAGCAGTTCTTC
TRBD2	TRBV19	TRBJ2-1	NA	CASSLAAARFWFF	TGTGCCAGTAGCCTAGCGGCAGCCCGGTTTTGGTTCTTC
TRBD2	TRBV5-1	TRBJ2-7	NA	CASRVQSGSYEQYF	TGCGCCAGCAGAGTACAAAGCGGGAGCTACGAGCAGTACTTC
NA	TRBV9	TRBJ2-7	NA	CASSVGSVPYEQYF	TGTGCCAGCAGCGTAGGCTCAGTTCCCTACGAGCAGTACTTC
NA	TRBV2	TRBJ2-7	NA	CASSLTRVVDEQYF	TGTGCCAGCAGTCTTACTAGGGTGGTGGACGAGCAGTACTTC
TRBD1	TRBV11-2	TRBJ1-1	NA	CASRLRGGQGSTEAFF	TGTGCCAGCAGACTCCGGGGGGGACAGGGATCGACTGAAGCTTTCTTT
TRBD2	TRBV9	TRBJ2-2	few	CASNRREGPSGELFF	TGTGCCAGCAACCGGCGGGAGGGTCCCTCCGGGGAGCTGTTTTTT
NA	TRBV7-6	TRBJ1-1	few	CASSLALTGTMNTEAFF	TGTGCCAGCAGCTTAGCCTTAACAGGGACCATGAACACTGAAGCTTTCTTT
NA	TRBV19	TRBJ2-2	NA	CASTMGVNAGELFF	TGTGCCAGTACCATGGGCGTAAACGCCGGGGAGCTGTTTTTT
NA	TRBV27	TRBJ2-7	NA	CASSFHRGYEQYF	TGTGCCAGCAGTTTTCATCGGGGTTACGAGCAGTACTTC
NA	TRBV5-1	TRBJ1-1	NA	CASSPTIRQDGAFF	TGCGCCAGCAGCCCAACAATACGACAGGACGGAGCTTTCTTT
NA	TRBV5-5	TRBJ2-7	NA	CASSFSGYEQYF	TGTGCCAGCAGCTTTTCGGGGTACGAGCAGTACTTC
NA	TRBV7-9	TRBJ1-5	NA	CASSFNSNQPQHF	TGTGCCAGCAGCTTTAATAGCAATCAGCCCCAGCATTTT
NA	TRBV6-5	TRBJ1-1	NA	CASSYSRVDTEAFF	TGTGCCAGCAGTTACTCGAGGGTGGACACTGAAGCTTTCTTT
TRBD1	TRBV5-5	TRBJ2-2	NA	CASSLGDRGYTGELFF	TGTGCCAGCAGCTTGGGAGACAGGGGGTACACCGGGGAGCTGTTTTTT
NA	TRBV5-5	TRBJ2-7	NA	CASSSFYEQYF	TGTGCCAGCAGCTCCTTTTACGAGCAGTACTTC
NA	TRBV11-2	TRBJ1-1	NA	CASTGQKNTEAFF	TGTGCCAGCACGGGACAAAAGAACACTGAAGCTTTCTTT
NA	TRBV7-6	TRBJ1-1	NA	CASSLWGRMVNTEAFF	TGTGCCAGCAGCCTCTGGGGGAGGATGGTGAACACTGAAGCTTTCTTT
TRBD1	TRBV2	TRBJ1-4	few	CASNPTGGGKLFF	TGTGCCAGCAACCCGACAGGGGGAGGCAAACTGTTTTTT
TRBD1	TRBV28	TRBJ2-1	NA	CASSLGTVNYNEQFF	TGTGCCAGCAGTTTAGGGACAGTGAACTACAATGAGCAGTTCTTC
NA	TRBV7-2	TRBJ2-1	NA	CASSLWSQNTYNEQFF	TGTGCCAGCAGCTTATGGTCCCAGAACACCTACAATGAGCAGTTCTTC
NA	TRBV6-1	TRBJ2-1	few	CASSYGGEQFF	TGTGCCAGCAGTTACGGGGGTGAGCAGTTCTTC
TRBD1	TRBV9	TRBJ1-6	NA	CASSLRDSQNSPLHF	TGTGCCAGCAGCCTTCGGGACAGCCAAAATTCACCCCTCCACTTT
NA	TRBV6-1	TRBJ2-7	NA	CASSPRRVAYEQYF	TGTGCCAGCAGCCCCCGTAGAGTAGCGTACGAGCAGTACTTC
TRBD2	TRBV7-9	TRBJ2-1	NA	CASSLYRLALGHEQFF	TGTGCCAGCAGCCTCTACAGACTAGCGCTAGGCCATGAGCAGTTCTTC
NA	TRBV14	TRBJ1-2	NA	CASSQRGGSYYGYTF	TGTGCCAGCAGCCAAAGGGGAGGCAGCTACTATGGCTACACCTTC
TRBD1	TRBV25-1	TRBJ1-2	NA	CASHSKMRGRIEDGYPF	TGTGCCAGCCATTCTAAAATGAGGGGGCGTATCGAAGATGGCTACCCCTTC
TRBD2	TRBV2	TRBJ2-1	NA	CASSQGLAGGLGEQFF	TGTGCCAGCAGTCAAGGACTAGCGGGGGGGCTCGGTGAGCAGTTCTTC
TRBD1	TRBV7-3	TRBJ1-6	NA	CASRADRGYNSPLHF	TGTGCCAGCAGGGCCGACAGGGGGTATAATTCACCCCTCCACTTT
TRBD2	TRBV7-3	TRBJ2-7	NA	CASSLTGGVGEQYF	TGTGCCAGCAGCTTAACCGGGGGGGTGGGCGAGCAGTACTTC
NA	TRBV7-8	TRBJ2-6	NA	CASSLGLGLTSSGANVLTF	TGTGCCAGCAGCTTAGGTTTGGGACTCACAAGCTCTGGGGCCAACGTCCTGACTTTC
NA	TRBV30	TRBJ2-5	NA	CAWSELQGKLETQYF	TGTGCCTGGAGTGAATTACAGGGAAAGTTGGAGACCCAGTACTTC
TRBD1	TRBV5-1	TRBJ2-7	few	CASSSGQGYEQYF	TGCGCCAGCAGCTCCGGACAGGGCTACGAGCAGTACTTC
NA	TRBV14	TRBJ2-7	once	CASSHGYEQYF	TGTGCCAGCAGCCACGGTTACGAGCAGTACTTC